This TCR beta chain was sequenced during a study of identical twins. Study-wide results and caveats: Fewer insertions were carried by abundant cord blood beta clonotypes, but none was seen in memory repertoires.

Template switching created a universal primer site, and the cDNA included unique molecular identifiers. TCRdb reprocessed the 5' RACE reads via MiXCR and lists one record per CDR3 protein. The sample has 540,000 or so distinct CDR3 sequences, about 22% seen once. The CDR3 is 13 amino acids. Trimming cost V 1 base and J 4 bases; bases outside gene matches: 0. This clonotype turned up a few times. What it recognizes is unknown. The sample was also linked to a second study, of yellow fever vaccine responses in identical twins.

J is TRBJ1-1 and V is TRBV12-3 or TRBV12-4, with 7 bases that match TRBD1. The sequence was obtained from a woman under 30 in good health. Sequencing was carried out using CD4+ T cells sorted from blood. The CDR3 here is CASSLGTGTEAFF. In DNA, the CDR3 is TGTGCCAGCAGTTTAGGGACAGGCACTGAAGCTTTCTTT.